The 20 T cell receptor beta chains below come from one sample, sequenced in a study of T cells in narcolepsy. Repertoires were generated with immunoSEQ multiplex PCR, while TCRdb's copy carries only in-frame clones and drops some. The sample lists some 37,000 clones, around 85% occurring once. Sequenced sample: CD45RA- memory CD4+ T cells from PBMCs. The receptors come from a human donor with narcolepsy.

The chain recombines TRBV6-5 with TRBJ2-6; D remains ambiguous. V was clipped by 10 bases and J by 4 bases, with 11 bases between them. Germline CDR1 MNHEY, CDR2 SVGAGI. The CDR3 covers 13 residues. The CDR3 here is CATRTGGANVLTF. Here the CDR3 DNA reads TGTGCCACCCGGACCGGCGGGGCCAACGTCCTGACTTTC.

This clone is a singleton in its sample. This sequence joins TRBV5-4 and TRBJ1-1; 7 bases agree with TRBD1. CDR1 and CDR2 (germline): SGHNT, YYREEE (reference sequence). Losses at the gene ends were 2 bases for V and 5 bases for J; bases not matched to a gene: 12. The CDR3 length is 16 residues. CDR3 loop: CASSFSLDRARTEAFF. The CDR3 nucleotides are TGTGCCAGCAGCTTTTCATTAGACAGGGCCCGGACTGAAGCTTTCTTT.

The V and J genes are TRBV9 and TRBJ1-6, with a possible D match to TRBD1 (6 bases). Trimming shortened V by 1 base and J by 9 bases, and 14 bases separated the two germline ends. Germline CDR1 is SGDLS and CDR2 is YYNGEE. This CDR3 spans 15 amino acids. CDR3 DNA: TGTGCCAGCAGCGTACAGGGGCGGCTTAGTTCACCCCTCCACTTT. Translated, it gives CASSVQGRLSSPLHF.

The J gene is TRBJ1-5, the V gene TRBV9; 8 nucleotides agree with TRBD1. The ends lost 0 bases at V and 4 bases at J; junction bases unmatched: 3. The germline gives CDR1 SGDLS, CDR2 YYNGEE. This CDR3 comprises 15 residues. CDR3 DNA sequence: TGTGCCAGCAGCGTAGGACAGGGGAATAATCAGCCCCAGCATTTT. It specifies CASSVGQGNNQPQHF.

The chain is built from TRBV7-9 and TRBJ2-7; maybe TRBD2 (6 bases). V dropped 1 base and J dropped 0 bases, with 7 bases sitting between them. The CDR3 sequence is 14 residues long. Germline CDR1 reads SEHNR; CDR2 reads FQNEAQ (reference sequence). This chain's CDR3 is CASSLGGVSYEQYF. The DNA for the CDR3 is TGTGCCAGCAGCTTAGGGGGGGTCTCCTACGAGCAGTACTTC.

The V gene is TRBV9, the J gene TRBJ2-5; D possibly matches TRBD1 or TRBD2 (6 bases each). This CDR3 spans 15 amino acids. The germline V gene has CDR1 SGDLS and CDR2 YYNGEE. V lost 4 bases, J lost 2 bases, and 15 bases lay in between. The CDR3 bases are TGTGCCAGCAGCCCCCGCCGGGGGCTTCAAGAGACCCAGTACTTC. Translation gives CASSPRRGLQETQYF.

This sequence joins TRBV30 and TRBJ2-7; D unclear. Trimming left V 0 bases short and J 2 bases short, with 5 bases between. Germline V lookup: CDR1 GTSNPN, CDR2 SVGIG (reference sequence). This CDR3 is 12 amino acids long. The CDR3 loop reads CAWSVRPYEQYF. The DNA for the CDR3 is TGTGCCTGGAGTGTACGTCCCTACGAGCAGTACTTC.

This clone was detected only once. The CDR3 here is CASSLASTRGQETQYF. DNA of the CDR3: TGTGCCAGCAGCTTAGCGAGCACTAGGGGGCAAGAGACCCAGTACTTC. This sequence joins TRBV7-9 and TRBJ2-5; D is perhaps TRBD1 (6 bases). The germline V and J ends were trimmed by 0 bases and 2 bases, with 13 bases remaining between them. Germline V gene data show CDR1 as SEHNR and CDR2 as FQNEAQ (reference sequence). The CDR3 is 16 residues long.

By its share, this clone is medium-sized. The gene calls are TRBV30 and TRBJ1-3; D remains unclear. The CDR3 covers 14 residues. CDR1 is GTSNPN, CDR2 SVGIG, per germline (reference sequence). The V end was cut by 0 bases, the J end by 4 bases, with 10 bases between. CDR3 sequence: CAWSVLNGGNTIYF. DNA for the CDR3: TGTGCCTGGAGTGTTTTGAACGGGGGAAACACCATATATTTT.

CDR3 bases: TGTGCCACCACTTTGGGGGACAGGGGGATTACCGGGGAGCTGTTTTTT. This translates into CATTLGDRGITGELFF. The V call is TRBV19, the J call TRBJ2-2; 11 nucleotides agree with TRBD1. Trimming removed 10 bases from V and 5 bases from J; junction bases left unmatched: 12. Germline V CDR1 and CDR2: LNHDA, SQIVND (reference sequence). The CDR3 runs 16 residues.

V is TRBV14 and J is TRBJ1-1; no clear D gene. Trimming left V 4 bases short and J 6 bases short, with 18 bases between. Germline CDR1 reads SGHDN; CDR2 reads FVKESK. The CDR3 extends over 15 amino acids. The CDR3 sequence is CASSPREGGSAEAFF. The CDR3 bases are TGTGCCAGCAGCCCCCGAGAGGGCGGGTCGGCTGAAGCTTTCTTT.

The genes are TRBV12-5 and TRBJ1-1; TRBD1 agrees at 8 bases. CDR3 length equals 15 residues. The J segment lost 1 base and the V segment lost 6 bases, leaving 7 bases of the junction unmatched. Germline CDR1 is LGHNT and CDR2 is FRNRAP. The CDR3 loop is CASGYQGATNTEAFF. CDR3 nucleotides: TGTGCTAGTGGCTATCAGGGGGCTACGAACACTGAAGCTTTCTTT.

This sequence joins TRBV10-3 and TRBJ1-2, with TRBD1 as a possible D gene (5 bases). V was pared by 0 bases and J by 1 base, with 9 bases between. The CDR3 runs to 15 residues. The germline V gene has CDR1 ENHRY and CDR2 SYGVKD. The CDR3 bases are TGTGCCATCAGTGAGTCGGGGGGTTATAACTATGGCTACACCTTC. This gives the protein CAISESGGYNYGYTF.

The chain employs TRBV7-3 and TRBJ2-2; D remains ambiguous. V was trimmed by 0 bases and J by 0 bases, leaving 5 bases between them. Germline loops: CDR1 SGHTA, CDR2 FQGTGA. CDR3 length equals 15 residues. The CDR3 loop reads CASSLTSTNTGELFF. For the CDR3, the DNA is TGTGCCAGCAGCTTAACCAGCACGAACACCGGGGAGCTGTTTTTT. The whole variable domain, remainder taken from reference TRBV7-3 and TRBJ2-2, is GAGVSQTPSNKVTEKGKYVELRCDPISGHTALYWYRQSLGQGPEFLIYFQGTGAADDSGLPNDRFFAVRPEGSVSTLKIQRTERGDSAVYLCASSLTSTNTGELFFGEGSRLTVL.

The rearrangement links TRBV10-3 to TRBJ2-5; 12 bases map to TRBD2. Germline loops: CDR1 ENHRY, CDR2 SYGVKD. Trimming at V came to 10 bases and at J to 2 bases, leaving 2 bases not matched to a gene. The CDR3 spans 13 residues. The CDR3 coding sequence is TGTGCCACCGGACTAGCGGGGCAAGAGACCCAGTACTTC. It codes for CATGLAGQETQYF.

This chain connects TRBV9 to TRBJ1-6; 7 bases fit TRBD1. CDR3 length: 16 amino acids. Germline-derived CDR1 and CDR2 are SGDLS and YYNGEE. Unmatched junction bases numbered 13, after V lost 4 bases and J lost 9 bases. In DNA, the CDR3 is TGTGCCAGCAGCCTAGAGGGGGCGGGGTTTGGTTCACCCCTCCACTTT. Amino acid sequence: CASSLEGAGFGSPLHF.

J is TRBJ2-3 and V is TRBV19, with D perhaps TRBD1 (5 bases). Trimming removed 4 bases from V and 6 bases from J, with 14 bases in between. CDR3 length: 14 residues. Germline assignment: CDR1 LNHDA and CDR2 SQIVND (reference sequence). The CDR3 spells CASSRRQGKDTQYF. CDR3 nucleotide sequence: TGTGCCAGTAGTAGGCGTCAGGGAAAGGATACGCAGTATTTT.

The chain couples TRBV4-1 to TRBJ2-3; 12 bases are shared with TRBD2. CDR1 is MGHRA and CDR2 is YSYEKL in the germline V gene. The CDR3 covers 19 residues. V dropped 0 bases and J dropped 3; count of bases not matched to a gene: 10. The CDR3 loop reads CASSQDRLRLAGETDTQYF. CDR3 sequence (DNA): TGCGCCAGCAGCCAAGATAGACTGAGACTAGCGGGGGAGACAGATACGCAGTATTTT.

CDR3 protein: CASRGGPHTGELFF. The CDR3 nucleotides read TGTGCCAGCAGGGGGGGACCTCACACCGGGGAGCTGTTTTTT. V is TRBV28 and J is TRBJ2-2, with D possibly matching TRBD2 (6 bases). V lost 6 bases to trimming and J lost 3 bases, with 11 bases between them. This CDR3 has 14 amino acids. Germline CDR1 reads MDHEN; CDR2 reads SYDVKM. The whole variable domain, remainder taken from reference TRBV28 and TRBJ2-2, is DVKVTQSSRYLVKRTGEKVFLECVQDMDHENMFWYRQDPGLGLRLIYFSYDVKMKEKGDIPEGYSVSREKKERFSLILESASTNQTSMYLCASRGGPHTGELFFGEGSRLTVL.

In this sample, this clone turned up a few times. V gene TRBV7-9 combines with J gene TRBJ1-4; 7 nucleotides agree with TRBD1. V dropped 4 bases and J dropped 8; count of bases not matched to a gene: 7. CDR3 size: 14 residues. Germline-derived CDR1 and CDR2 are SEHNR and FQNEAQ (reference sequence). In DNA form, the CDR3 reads TGTGCCAGCAGCTCTCCGACAGGGAAAGAAAAACTGTTTTTT. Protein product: CASSSPTGKEKLFF.